The next 20 T cell receptor beta chains were all read from a single sample in a study of CD4+ T cells in melanoma. Sequenced by immunoSEQ multiplex PCR; TCRdb stores in-frame clones only, minus some. The top ten hold 7.5% to 10% of the sample, which has approximately 19,000 clones, roughly 78% seen once. The source of these receptors is a human donor with melanoma.

CDR3 coding DNA: TGCGCCACCCGCCTACAGGGAGCCCAAGAGACCCAGTACTTC. It codes for CATRLQGAQETQYF. This sequence joins TRBV5-1 and TRBJ2-5; D is perhaps TRBD1 (6 bases). CDR3 size: 14 residues. Germline loops: CDR1 SGHRS, CDR2 YFSETQ. The V end lost 9 bases, the J end lost 1 base, and 16 bases lay between the germline ends.

V and J are TRBV9 and TRBJ2-2; 8 bases line up with TRBD1. The trim removed 5 bases at V and 5 bases at J, leaving 11 bases unmatched. Per germline, CDR1 SGDLS and CDR2 YYNGEE. The CDR3 sequence is 16 residues long. CDR3 in amino acids: CASRPPGQEGTGELFF. Here the CDR3 DNA reads TGTGCCAGCAGACCCCCGGGACAGGAGGGAACCGGGGAGCTGTTTTTT.

V and J are TRBV7-6 and TRBJ1-6, with a possible D match to TRBD1 (5 bases). Germline CDR1 and CDR2: SGHVS and FNYEAQ. Trimming pared 3 bases from V and 10 bases from J, leaving 10 bases between. The CDR3 consists of 13 residues. The CDR3 here is CASSFAGTSPLHF. The CDR3 nucleotides are TGTGCCAGCAGCTTTGCAGGGACCTCACCCCTCCACTTT.

By sample share, this clone is medium-sized. CDR3 residues: CASRTRRGGLGEQFF. The DNA of the CDR3 is TGTGCCAGCAGGACGAGGCGGGGGGGCCTTGGGGAGCAGTTCTTC. This chain joins TRBV6-5 and TRBJ2-1; TRBD2 aligns across 9 bases. V dropped 6 bases and J dropped 10; count of bases not matched to a gene: 13. CDR3 length equals 15 residues. Per germline, CDR1 MNHEY and CDR2 SVGAGI.

This clone turned up a few times. This chain joins TRBV10-1 and TRBJ1-6; D ambiguous. The CDR3 spans 12 residues. V was clipped by 11 bases and J by 3 bases, with 8 bases between them. CDR1 and CDR2 (germline): WNHNN, SYGVQD (reference sequence). CDR3 nucleotides: TGCGCCGGGTGGGACTATAATTCACCCCTCCACTTT. Translating it yields CAGWDYNSPLHF.

The V call is TRBV27, the J call TRBJ1-6, with D tentatively TRBD1 (6 bases). This CDR3 is 13 amino acids long. Germline CDR1 reads MNHEY; CDR2 reads SMNVEV (reference sequence). V lost 4 bases and J 9 bases, leaving 10 bases between the germline ends. CDR3: CASSSPGVSPLHF. Here the CDR3 DNA reads TGTGCCAGCAGTTCCCCAGGGGTTTCACCCCTCCACTTT.

The chain is built from TRBV4-1 and TRBJ2-7, with TRBD1 as a possible D gene (5 bases). This CDR3 contains 14 residues. Germline values: CDR1 MGHRA, CDR2 YSYEKL. The germline V and J ends were trimmed by 2 bases and 2 bases, with 10 bases remaining between them. CDR3 nucleotides: TGCGCCAGCAGCCAAACGGACACCACCTACGAGCAGTACTTC. Amino acid sequence: CASSQTDTTYEQYF.

The chain is built from TRBV4-2 and TRBJ1-1; perhaps TRBD1 as D (6 bases). Germline CDR1 reads LGHNA; CDR2 reads YNFKEQ. Trimming pared 4 bases from V and 4 bases from J, leaving 13 bases between. This CDR3 contains 14 residues. In DNA form, the CDR3 reads TGTGCCAGCAGCCTAGGGGGGCCGGGCACTGAAGCTTTCTTT. Encoded protein: CASSLGGPGTEAFF.

Concerning this clone itself: The same CDR3 arises from other DNA sequences in this sample as well. V usage is TRBV19 and J usage is TRBJ1-2, with 7 bases that match TRBD1. With V trimmed by 1 base and J by 7 bases, 3 bases remained unmatched. Germline V lookup: CDR1 LNHDA, CDR2 SQIVND (reference sequence). The CDR3 length is 13 residues. CDR3 nucleotide sequence: TGTGCCAGTAGTATAGCAAGGACAGGTGGCTACACCTTC. It translates to CASSIARTGGYTF.

CDR3 region: CASSHPSGNSGNTIYF. The CDR3 nucleotides are TGTGCCAGCAGCCACCCCAGCGGAAACTCTGGAAACACCATATATTTT. The rearrangement uses TRBV4-2 and TRBJ1-3; D call uncertain. Trimming cost V 3 bases and J 0 bases, with 12 bases left between them. The CDR3 covers 16 residues. Germline CDR1 is LGHNA and CDR2 is YNFKEQ.

This sequence joins TRBV5-1 and TRBJ2-2; 13 nucleotides agree with TRBD2. The V segment lost 6 bases and the J segment 2 bases; nucleotides outside the gene matches: 4. Germline CDR1 SGHRS, CDR2 YFSETQ. The CDR3 has 16 residues. DNA of the CDR3: TGCGCCAGCACCGGACTAGCGGGGGTTAACACCGGGGAGCTGTTTTTT. It encodes CASTGLAGVNTGELFF.

This chain links TRBV9 with TRBJ2-3; perhaps D is TRBD1 or TRBD2 (6 bases each). Germline V gives CDR1 SGDLS, CDR2 YYNGEE. V shed 3 bases and J shed 0 bases, with 11 bases lying between them. CDR3 length: 15 amino acids. The CDR3 coding sequence is TGTGCCAGCAGCGGAGGGGGGACTAGCACAGATACGCAGTATTTT. Translation: CASSGGGTSTDTQYF.

The chain couples TRBV7-9 to TRBJ2-4, with D unresolved. Trimming removed 0 bases from V and 1 base from J, with 4 bases in between. Germline loops: CDR1 SEHNR, CDR2 FQNEAQ (reference sequence). This CDR3 has 14 amino acids. The CDR3 bases are TGTGCCAGCAGCTTAGCGGGGGCCAAAAACATTCAGTACTTC. This gives the protein CASSLAGAKNIQYF. The full variable domain, its missing parts supplied by reference TRBV7-9 and TRBJ2-4, is DTGVSQNPRHKITKRGQNVTFRCDPISEHNRLYWYRQTLGQGPEFLTYFQNEAQLEKSRLLSDRFSAERPKGSFSTLEIQRTEQGDSAMYLCASSLAGAKNIQYFGAGTRLSVL.

This chain connects TRBV18 to TRBJ2-5; D not resolved. Trimming removed 3 bases at V and 5 bases at J, with 13 bases between. Germline V CDR1 and CDR2: KGHSH, LQKENI. The length of the CDR3 is 14 residues. CDR3 loop: CASSPGYSFETQYF. The DNA of the CDR3 is TGTGCCAGCTCACCGGGCTATTCGTTTGAGACCCAGTACTTC.

The chain has TRBV7-2 and TRBJ2-3, with TRBD2 as a possible D gene (7 bases). Germline CDR1 SGHTA, CDR2 FQGNSA. CDR3 length: 17 amino acids. V was clipped by 5 bases and J by 6 bases, with 24 bases between them. This chain's CDR3 is CASSPRSPGGPVDTQYF. CDR3 coding DNA: TGTGCCAGCAGCCCACGGTCGCCGGGGGGCCCGGTCGATACGCAGTATTTT.

This sequence joins TRBV27 and TRBJ1-5; D ambiguous. Germline CDR1 is MNHEY and CDR2 is SMNVEV (reference sequence). V shed 1 base and J shed 0 bases, with 7 bases lying between them. The CDR3 has 15 amino acids. CDR3 protein: CASSLYRDSNQPQHF. DNA of the CDR3: TGTGCCAGCAGTTTATATAGGGATAGCAATCAGCCCCAGCATTTT.

The genes are TRBV30 and TRBJ2-2, with a weak D call TRBD1 (5 bases). Trimming shortened V by 1 base and J by 4 bases, and 7 bases separated the two germline ends. The germline V gene encodes CDR1 GTSNPN and CDR2 SVGIG (reference sequence). This CDR3 is built from 13 residues. CDR3 sequence (DNA): TGTGCCTGGAGTGGACAGTCCACCGGGGAGCTGTTTTTT. It translates to CAWSGQSTGELFF. The variable domain in full, completed from reference TRBV30 and TRBJ2-2, reads SQTIHQWPATLVQPVGSPLSLECTVEGTSNPNLYWYRQAAGRGLQLLFYSVGIGQISSEVPQNLSASRPQDRQFILSSKKLLLSDSGFYLCAWSGQSTGELFFGEGSRLTVL.

V is TRBV5-4 and J is TRBJ2-7; TRBD1 matches at 9 bases. J lost 4 bases, V lost 0 bases, and 5 bases had no gene match. Germline V gives CDR1 SGHNT, CDR2 YYREEE (reference sequence). CDR3 length: 15 amino acids. The CDR3 loop is CASSLEGQGTYEQYF. The CDR3 DNA is TGTGCCAGCAGCTTGGAGGGACAGGGAACGTACGAGCAGTACTTC. Looking up the rest from reference TRBV5-4 and TRBJ2-7 gives the full variable domain: ETGVTQSPTHLIKTRGQQVTLRCSSQSGHNTVSWYQQALGQGPQFIFQYYREEENGRGNFPPRFSGLQFPNYSSELNVNALELDDSALYLCASSLEGQGTYEQYFGPGTRLTVT.

This chain joins TRBV5-1 and TRBJ2-3; D is possibly TRBD1 (6 bases). V lost 5 bases and J 0 bases, leaving 16 bases between the germline ends. Per the germline V gene, CDR1 is SGHRS and CDR2 is YFSETQ. The CDR3 has 16 residues. The DNA for the CDR3 is TGCGCCAGCAGACGTAACAGGGAGATCAGCACAGATACGCAGTATTTT. It specifies CASRRNREISTDTQYF.

The chain carries TRBV7-3 and TRBJ1-2; 10 bases are a match to TRBD1. With 3 bases clipped from V and 7 bases from J, the junction kept 5 bases outside the gene matches. The CDR3 has 14 residues. Germline loops: CDR1 SGHTA, CDR2 FQGTGA. This CDR3 is CASSLGQGIGGYTF. The CDR3 DNA is TGTGCCAGCAGCTTGGGACAGGGGATAGGTGGCTACACCTTC.